Included here is one TCR beta chain sequence, with context. These data originate in a study of control samples from healthy donors and cancer patients. The CDR3 extends over 16 amino acids. Clones were sequenced by immunoSEQ multiplex PCR, and TCRdb holds only the in-frame ones, with some missing. The table records some 130,000 clones, approximately 88% of them present only once. The sequencing sample was made of blood. The chain combines TRBV21-1 with TRBJ2-4; the table names TRBD2, a call not compared with the DNA. TRBV21-1 is given as a pseudogene. The receptor was isolated from a middle-aged man in good health. The CDR3 bases are TGTGCCAGCAGCAGCATGGGTCGGAGGTCCAAAAACATTCAGTACTTC. Translating it yields CASSSMGRRSKNIQYF.